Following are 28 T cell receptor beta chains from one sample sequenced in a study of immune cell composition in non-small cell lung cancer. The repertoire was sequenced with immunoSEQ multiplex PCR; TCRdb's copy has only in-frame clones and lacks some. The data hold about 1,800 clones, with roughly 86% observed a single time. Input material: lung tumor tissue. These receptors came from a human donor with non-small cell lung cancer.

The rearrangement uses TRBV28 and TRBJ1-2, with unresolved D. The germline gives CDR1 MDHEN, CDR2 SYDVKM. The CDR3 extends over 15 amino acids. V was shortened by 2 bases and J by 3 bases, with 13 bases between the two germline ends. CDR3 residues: CASSLQPELDYGYTF. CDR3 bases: TGTGCCAGCAGTTTACAACCGGAGCTAGACTATGGCTACACCTTC.

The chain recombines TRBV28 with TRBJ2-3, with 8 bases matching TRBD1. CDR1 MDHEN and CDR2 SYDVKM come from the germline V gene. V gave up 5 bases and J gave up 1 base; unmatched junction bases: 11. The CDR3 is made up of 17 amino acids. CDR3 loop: CASSGPNRGMRTDTQYF. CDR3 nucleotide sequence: TGTGCCAGCAGTGGTCCGAACAGGGGGATGCGCACAGATACGCAGTATTTT.

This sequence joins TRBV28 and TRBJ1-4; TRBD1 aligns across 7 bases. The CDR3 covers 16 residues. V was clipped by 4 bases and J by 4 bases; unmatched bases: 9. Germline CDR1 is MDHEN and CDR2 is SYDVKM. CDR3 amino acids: CASSYFPRDSNEKLFF. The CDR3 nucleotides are TGTGCCAGCAGTTACTTTCCCCGGGACAGTAATGAAAAACTGTTTTTT.

The CDR3 sequence is CASSPTSGNNNEQFF. For the CDR3, the DNA is TGTGCCAGCAGCCCCACTAGCGGGAACAACAATGAGCAGTTCTTC. V and J are TRBV25-1 and TRBJ2-1; 10 bases agree with TRBD2. Trimming removed 6 bases from V and 5 bases from J; junction bases left unmatched: 7. The CDR3 has 15 amino acids. Looked up from germline, CDR1 is MGHDK and CDR2 is SYGVNS.

The CDR3 DNA reads as TGTGCCTGGAGCCGGACAGGGGGAGGCAATGAGCAGTTCTTC. Protein: CAWSRTGGGNEQFF. This chain links TRBV30 with TRBJ2-1, with 10 bases matching TRBD1. The V gene's germline CDR1 is GTSNPN and CDR2 SVGIG (reference sequence). V dropped 3 bases and J dropped 6; count of bases not matched to a gene: 5. There are 14 residues in the CDR3.

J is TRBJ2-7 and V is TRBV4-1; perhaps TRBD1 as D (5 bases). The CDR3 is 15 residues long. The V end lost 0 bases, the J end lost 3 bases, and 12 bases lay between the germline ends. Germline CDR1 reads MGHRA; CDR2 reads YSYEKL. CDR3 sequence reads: CASSQEWAGNYEQYF. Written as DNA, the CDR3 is TGCGCCAGCAGCCAAGAGTGGGCAGGGAACTACGAGCAGTACTTC.

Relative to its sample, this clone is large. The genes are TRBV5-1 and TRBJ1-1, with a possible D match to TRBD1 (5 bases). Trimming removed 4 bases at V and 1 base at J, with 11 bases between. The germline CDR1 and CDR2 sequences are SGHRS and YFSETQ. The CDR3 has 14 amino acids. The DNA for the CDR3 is TGCGCCAGCAGCCTTGACAGTGCGAACACTGAAGCTTTCTTT. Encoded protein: CASSLDSANTEAFF.

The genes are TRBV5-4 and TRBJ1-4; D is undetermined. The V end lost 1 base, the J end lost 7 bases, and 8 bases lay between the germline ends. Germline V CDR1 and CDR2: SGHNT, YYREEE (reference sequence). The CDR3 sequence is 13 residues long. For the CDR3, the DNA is TGTGCCAGCAGCTTGTCGCCGAGTGAAAAACTGTTTTTT. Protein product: CASSLSPSEKLFF.

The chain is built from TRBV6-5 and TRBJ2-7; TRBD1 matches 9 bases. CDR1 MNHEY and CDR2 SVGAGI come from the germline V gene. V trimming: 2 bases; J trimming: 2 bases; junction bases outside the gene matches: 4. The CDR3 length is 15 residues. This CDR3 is CASSYLDRGTYEQYF. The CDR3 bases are TGTGCCAGCAGTTACCTGGACAGGGGAACCTACGAGCAGTACTTC.

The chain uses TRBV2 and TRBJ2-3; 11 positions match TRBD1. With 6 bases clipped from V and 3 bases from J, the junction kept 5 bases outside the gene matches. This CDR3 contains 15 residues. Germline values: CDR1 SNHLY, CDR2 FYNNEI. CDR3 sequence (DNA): TGTGCCAGCAGCCGGGACAGGGGGAGAACAGATACGCAGTATTTT. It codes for CASSRDRGRTDTQYF.

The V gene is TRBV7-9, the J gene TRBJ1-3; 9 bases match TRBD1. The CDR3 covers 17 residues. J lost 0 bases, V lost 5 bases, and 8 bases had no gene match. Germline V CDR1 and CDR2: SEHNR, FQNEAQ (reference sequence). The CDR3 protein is CASSPRDRARSGNTIYF. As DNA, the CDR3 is TGTGCCAGCAGCCCCCGGGACAGGGCGCGCTCTGGAAACACCATATATTTT.

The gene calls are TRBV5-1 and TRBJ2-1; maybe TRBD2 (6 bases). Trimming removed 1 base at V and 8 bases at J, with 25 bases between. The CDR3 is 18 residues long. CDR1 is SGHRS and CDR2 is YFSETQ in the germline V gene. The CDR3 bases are TGCGCCAGCAGCTTGTACGGGGTTTGGGCTAGCGAGGGCCATGAGCAGTTCTTC. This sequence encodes CASSLYGVWASEGHEQFF. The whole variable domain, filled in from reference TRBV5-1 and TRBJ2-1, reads KAGVTQTPRYLIKTRGQQVTLSCSPISGHRSVSWYQQTPGQGLQFLFEYFSETQRNKGNFPGRFSGRQFSNSRSEMNVSTLELGDSALYLCASSLYGVWASEGHEQFFGPGTRLTVL.

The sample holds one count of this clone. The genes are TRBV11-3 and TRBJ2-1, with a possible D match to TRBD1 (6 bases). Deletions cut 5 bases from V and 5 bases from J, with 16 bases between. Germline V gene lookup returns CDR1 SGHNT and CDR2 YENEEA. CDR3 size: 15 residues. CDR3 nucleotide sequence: TGTGCCAGCAGCCAGGGGTGGGTAGGGGACAATGAGCAGTTCTTC. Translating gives CASSQGWVGDNEQFF.

CDR3 amino acids: CASSWGTGGDEQYF. The DNA of the CDR3 is TGCGCCAGCAGCTGGGGGACAGGGGGCGACGAGCAGTACTTC. V is TRBV5-1 and J is TRBJ2-7; 12 bases match TRBD1. Unmatched junction bases numbered 3, after V lost 3 bases and J lost 5 bases. Germline V gives CDR1 SGHRS, CDR2 YFSETQ. The CDR3 consists of 14 residues. Supplemented by reference TRBV5-1 and TRBJ2-7, the full variable domain reads KAGVTQTPRYLIKTRGQQVTLSCSPISGHRSVSWYQQTPGQGLQFLFEYFSETQRNKGNFPGRFSGRQFSNSRSEMNVSTLELGDSALYLCASSWGTGGDEQYFGPGTRLTVT.

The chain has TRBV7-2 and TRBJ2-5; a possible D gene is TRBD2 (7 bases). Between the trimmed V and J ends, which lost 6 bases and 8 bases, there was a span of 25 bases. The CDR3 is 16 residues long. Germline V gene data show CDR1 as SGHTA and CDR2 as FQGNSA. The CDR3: CASSQGGAGRAGTQYF. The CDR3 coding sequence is TGTGCCAGCAGTCAAGGGGGAGCGGGACGCGCTGGTACCCAGTACTTC.

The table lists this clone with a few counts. The CDR3, as DNA: TGCAGTGCAGGACTGGGGCCCCAGCATTTT. This codes for CSAGLGPQHF. The chain links TRBV20-1 to TRBJ1-5, with no clear D. Germline V gene lookup returns CDR1 DFQATT and CDR2 SNEGSKA (reference sequence). V was pared by 6 bases and J by 9 bases, with 9 bases between. The length of the CDR3 is 10 residues.

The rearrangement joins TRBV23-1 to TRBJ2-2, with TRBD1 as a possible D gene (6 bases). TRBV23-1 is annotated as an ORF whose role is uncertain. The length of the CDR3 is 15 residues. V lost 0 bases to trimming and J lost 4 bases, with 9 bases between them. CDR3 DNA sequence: TGCGCCAGCAGTCAATCCAGGGGAACCACCGGGGAGCTGTTTTTT. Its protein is CASSQSRGTTGELFF.

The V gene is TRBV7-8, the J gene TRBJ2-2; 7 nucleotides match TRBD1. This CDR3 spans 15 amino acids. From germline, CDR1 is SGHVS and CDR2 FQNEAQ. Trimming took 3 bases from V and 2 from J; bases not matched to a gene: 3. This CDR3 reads CASSLDRLNTGELFF. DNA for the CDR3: TGTGCCAGCAGCTTGGACAGGTTAAACACCGGGGAGCTGTTTTTT.

Written as DNA, the CDR3 is TGCGCCAGCAGTCAACTCGGGGCGGGGTGGATCCAAGAGACCCAGTACTTC. Its protein is CASSQLGAGWIQETQYF. This chain links TRBV23-1 with TRBJ2-5; D perhaps matches TRBD2 (6 bases). TRBV23-1 qualifies as an ORF whose function is uncertain. V lost 2 bases and J lost 1, with 17 bases in between. The CDR3 runs to 17 residues.

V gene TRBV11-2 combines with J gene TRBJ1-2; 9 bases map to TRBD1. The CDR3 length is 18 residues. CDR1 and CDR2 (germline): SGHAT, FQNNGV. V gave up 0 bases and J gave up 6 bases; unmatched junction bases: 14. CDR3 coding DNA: TGTGCCAGCAGCTTAGATCTAAATGCAGAGACAGGGGGGAATGGCTACACCTTC. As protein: CASSLDLNAETGGNGYTF.

Here the CDR3 reads CASSPGQGPTGTGELFF. As DNA, the CDR3 is TGTGCCAGCAGCCCGGGACAGGGGCCGACGGGCACCGGGGAGCTGTTTTTT. V gene TRBV11-3 combines with J gene TRBJ2-2; 10 nucleotides match TRBD1. Trimming at V came to 5 bases and at J to 4 bases, leaving 10 bases not matched to a gene. The CDR3 spans 17 residues. CDR1 is SGHNT, CDR2 YENEEA, per germline.

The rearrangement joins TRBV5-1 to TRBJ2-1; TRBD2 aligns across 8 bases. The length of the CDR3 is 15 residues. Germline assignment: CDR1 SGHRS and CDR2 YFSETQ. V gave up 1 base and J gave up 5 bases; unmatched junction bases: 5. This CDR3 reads CASSLISGMNNEQFF. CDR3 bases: TGCGCCAGCAGCTTGATTAGCGGGATGAACAATGAGCAGTTCTTC.

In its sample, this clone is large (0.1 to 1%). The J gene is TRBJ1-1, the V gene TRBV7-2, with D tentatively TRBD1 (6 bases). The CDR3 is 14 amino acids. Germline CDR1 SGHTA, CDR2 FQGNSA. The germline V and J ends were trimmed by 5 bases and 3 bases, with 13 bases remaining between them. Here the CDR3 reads CASSLYRVDTEAFF. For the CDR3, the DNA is TGTGCCAGCAGCCTTTACAGGGTAGACACTGAAGCTTTCTTT.

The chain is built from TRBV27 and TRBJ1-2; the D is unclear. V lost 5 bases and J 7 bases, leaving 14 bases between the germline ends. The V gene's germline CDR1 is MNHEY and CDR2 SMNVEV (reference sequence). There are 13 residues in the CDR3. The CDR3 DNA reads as TGTGCCAGCAGTGATCTGGGAGGGCCTGGCTACACCTTC. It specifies CASSDLGGPGYTF.

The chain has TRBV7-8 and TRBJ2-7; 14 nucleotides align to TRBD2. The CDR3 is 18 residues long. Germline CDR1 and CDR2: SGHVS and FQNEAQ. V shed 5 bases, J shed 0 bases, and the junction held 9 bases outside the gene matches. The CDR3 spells CASSAHRLAGGPSYEQYV. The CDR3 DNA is TGTGCCAGCAGCGCTCACCGACTAGCGGGAGGGCCCTCCTACGAGCAGTACGTC.

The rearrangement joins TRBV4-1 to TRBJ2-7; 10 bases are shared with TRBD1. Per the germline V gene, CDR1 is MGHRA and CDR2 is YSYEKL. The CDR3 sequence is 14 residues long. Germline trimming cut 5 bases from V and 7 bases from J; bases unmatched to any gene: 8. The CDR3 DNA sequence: TGCGCCAGCAGCTTCCGACAGGGGGCGGGAGAGCAGTACGTC. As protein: CASSFRQGAGEQYV.

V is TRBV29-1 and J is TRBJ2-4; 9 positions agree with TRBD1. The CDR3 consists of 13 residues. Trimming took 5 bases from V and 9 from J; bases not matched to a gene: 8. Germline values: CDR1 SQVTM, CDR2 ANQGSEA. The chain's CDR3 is CSVPGTGSSIQYF. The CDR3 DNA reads TGCAGCGTTCCCGGGACAGGGTCGAGCATTCAGTACTTC.

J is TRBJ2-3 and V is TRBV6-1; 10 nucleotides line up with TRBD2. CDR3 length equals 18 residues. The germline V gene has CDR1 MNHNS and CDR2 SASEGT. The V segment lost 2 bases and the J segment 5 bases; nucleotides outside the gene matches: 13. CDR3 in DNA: TGTGCCAGCAGTGAAACATCTCCTTCTAGCGGGAGTCTAGATACGCAGTATTTT. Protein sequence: CASSETSPSSGSLDTQYF.